This entry lists 22 T cell receptor beta chains sequenced from one sample in a study of T-cell memory formation after mild COVID-19. From the 5' RACE reads, TCRdb called clonotypes with MiXCR, one entry per CDR3 protein. Of 95,000 to 120,000 distinct CDR3 sequences in the sample, over 20% were seen once. Sequencing was carried out using PBMCs or a T cell subset sorted from them (not recorded which). These receptors originate from a man aged 18 to 30 who had mild COVID-19 (a few samples of this study predate the infection). Cell type and time point are not known.

This clonotype was counted a few times. CDR3 protein: CASSSRCDRGRNEQYF. The CDR3 DNA sequence: TGTGCCAGCAGCAGCCGATGCGACAGGGGTCGGAACGAGCAGTACTTC. The chain employs TRBV21-1 and TRBJ2-7; the table names TRBD1, a call not compared with the DNA. TRBV21-1 is an annotated pseudogene. The CDR3 extends over 16 amino acids.

The chain uses TRBV12-5 and TRBJ2-7; TRBD2 matches 7 bases. This CDR3 comprises 14 residues. Germline-derived CDR1 and CDR2 are LGHNT and FRNRAP. Germline trimming cut 1 base from V and 3 bases from J; bases unmatched to any gene: 3. CDR3 loop: CASGLGCGGYEQYV. In nucleotides, the CDR3 is TGTGCTAGTGGTTTGGGATGCGGGGGCTACGAGCAGTACGTC.

This clonotype was observed a few times. The rearrangement links TRBV4-1 to TRBJ2-5; D perhaps matches TRBD1 (6 bases). The germline V gene encodes CDR1 MGHRA and CDR2 YSYEKL. CDR3 length equals 13 residues. V was cut by 3 bases and J by 9 bases, with 14 bases left in between. DNA of the CDR3: TGCGCCAGCAGCCATGGCATCGACAGGTCCCAGTACTTC. This gives the protein CASSHGIDRSQYF.

This clonotype was found a few times. The chain couples TRBV6-5 to TRBJ1-3; D call uncertain. Germline-derived CDR1 and CDR2 are MNHEY and SVGAGI. Trimming cost V 2 bases and J 4 bases, with 6 bases left between them. CDR3 size: 13 residues. In DNA, the CDR3 is TGTGCCAGCAGTTACGGGGTCGGAAACACCATATATTTT. As protein: CASSYGVGNTIYF.

This clonotype appeared a few times. The gene calls are TRBV6-5 and TRBJ1-4, with D unclear. Trimming pared 0 bases from V and 11 bases from J, leaving 16 bases between. CDR1 is MNHEY, CDR2 SVGAGI, per germline. The CDR3 has 15 amino acids. The CDR3 is CASSYSGFREEKLFF. The DNA for the CDR3 is TGTGCCAGCAGTTACTCGGGGTTTCGGGAAGAGAAACTGTTTTTT.

This clonotype has a handful of counts. The chain joins TRBV9 to TRBJ2-1; D gene ambiguous. V dropped 3 bases and J dropped 9 bases, with 7 bases sitting between them. This CDR3 comprises 11 residues. The V gene's germline CDR1 is SGDLS and CDR2 YYNGEE. In nucleotides, the CDR3 is TGTGCCAGCAGCGAGGGCCGTGAGCAGTTCTTC. As protein: CASSEGREQFF.

This clonotype was detected a few times. This sequence joins TRBV9 and TRBJ1-4; D not resolved. The CDR3 consists of 15 residues. The V end was cut by 0 bases, the J end by 5 bases, with 11 bases between. Germline V gives CDR1 SGDLS, CDR2 YYNGEE. CDR3 protein: CASSVGGDVNEKLFF. CDR3 bases: TGTGCCAGCAGCGTAGGAGGCGACGTCAATGAAAAACTGTTTTTT.

The chain uses TRBV4-2 and TRBJ1-2; D gene uncertain. Germline loops: CDR1 LGHNA, CDR2 YNFKEQ. Trimming removed 0 bases from V and 2 bases from J, with 16 bases in between. The CDR3 is made up of 17 amino acids. The CDR3 coding sequence is TGTGCCAGCAGCCAAGAATTAGAGACCCCCCGCAACTATGGCTACACCTTC. Translation: CASSQELETPRNYGYTF.

CDR3 amino acids: CASTTGLLDTQYF. The CDR3 coding sequence is TGTGCCAGCACCACGGGACTACTAGATACGCAGTATTTT. This chain uses TRBV7-2 with TRBJ2-3; TRBD2 matches 7 bases. The ends lost 7 bases at V and 5 bases at J; junction bases unmatched: 6. Germline values: CDR1 SGHTA, CDR2 FQGNSA. CDR3 length equals 13 residues.

This clonotype was detected only a few times. This chain joins TRBV5-4 and TRBJ2-1; 10 bases match TRBD1. V lost 0 bases, J lost 7 bases, and 4 bases stayed unmatched. From germline, CDR1 is SGHNT and CDR2 YYREEE (reference sequence). This CDR3 region has 15 residues. In nucleotides, the CDR3 is TGTGCCAGCAGCTTGGGGGACAGGGGAGGAAATGAGCAGTTCTTC. Its protein product is CASSLGDRGGNEQFF.

This clonotype was found a few times. The chain employs TRBV4-1 and TRBJ2-2; possibly TRBD2 for D (5 bases). Germline CDR1 and CDR2: MGHRA and YSYEKL. The CDR3 has 12 amino acids. With 2 bases removed from V and 9 bases from J, the gap between germline ends came to 7 bases. Here the CDR3 DNA reads TGCGCCAGCAGCCAAACGGGGAGGGAGCTGTTTTTT. It translates to CASSQTGRELFF.

The chain carries TRBV29-1 and TRBJ1-1; D might be TRBD1 (5 bases). V was trimmed by 6 bases and J by 10 bases, leaving 15 bases between them. The CDR3 has 11 amino acids. Germline CDR1 and CDR2: SQVTM and ANQGSEA. CDR3 amino acids: CSVGVGTRAFF. In nucleotides, the CDR3 is TGCAGCGTGGGGGTTGGGACTAGAGCTTTCTTT.

The rearrangement uses TRBV20-1 and TRBJ1-6, with a weak D call TRBD1 (5 bases). CDR3 length: 13 residues. V lost 5 bases to trimming and J lost 7 bases, with 12 bases between them. In germline, CDR1 is DFQATT, CDR2 SNEGSKA (reference sequence). CDR3 sequence reads: CSAPRGANSPLHF. The CDR3 nucleotides read TGCAGTGCTCCCCGAGGGGCCAATTCACCCCTCCACTTT.

The table lists this clonotype with a few counts. The V and J genes are TRBV5-1 and TRBJ1-1, with no clear D. Trimming cost V 4 bases and J 1 base, with 8 bases left between them. From germline, CDR1 is SGHRS and CDR2 YFSETQ. The CDR3 consists of 13 residues. The CDR3 protein is CASSTRENTEAFF. The DNA of the CDR3 is TGCGCCAGCAGCACCCGGGAGAACACTGAAGCTTTCTTT.

The chain links TRBV7-9 to TRBJ2-5, with 10 bases matching TRBD2. V lost 4 bases and J lost 2; bases outside the gene matches: 1. This CDR3 comprises 14 residues. Germline loops: CDR1 SEHNR, CDR2 FQNEAQ (reference sequence). The CDR3 region has the DNA TGTGCCAGCAGCTCGGGACTAGCGCAAGAGACCCAGTACTTC. Translation: CASSSGLAQETQYF.

The chain employs TRBV4-1 and TRBJ1-5, with D perhaps TRBD1 (5 bases). With 6 bases removed from V and 3 bases from J, the gap between germline ends came to 12 bases. Germline CDR1 is MGHRA and CDR2 is YSYEKL. The CDR3 is 14 residues long. The CDR3 coding sequence is TGCGCCAGCAGTCTCGGCAGGGTCAATCAGCCCCAGCATTTT. Protein sequence: CASSLGRVNQPQHF.

This clonotype was recorded a few times. Written as DNA, the CDR3 is TGTGCCAGCAGCTTAAACGGAAAAGAGACCCAGTACTTC. Translating it yields CASSLNGKETQYF. V gene TRBV11-2 combines with J gene TRBJ2-5; D is undetermined. Germline CDR1 and CDR2: SGHAT and FQNNGV. Trimming shortened V by 2 bases and J by 3 bases, and 7 bases separated the two germline ends. There are 13 residues in the CDR3.

For the CDR3, the DNA is TGCGCCAGCAGCCGAACACAGGGGGCGCGACGGGATGAGCAGTTCTTC. Residues: CASSRTQGARRDEQFF. The J gene is TRBJ2-1, the V gene TRBV5-1, with 9 positions matching TRBD1. V dropped 4 bases and J dropped 8; count of bases not matched to a gene: 13. This CDR3 has 16 residues. Germline V lookup: CDR1 SGHRS, CDR2 YFSETQ.

The genes are TRBV27 and TRBJ2-3; D remains ambiguous. Germline V gives CDR1 MNHEY, CDR2 SMNVEV (reference sequence). Trimming took 2 bases from V and 4 from J, leaving 10 bases between them. The CDR3 sequence is 14 residues long. CDR3 loop: CASSLARRADTQYF. CDR3 DNA sequence: TGTGCCAGCAGTTTAGCCCGCCGGGCAGATACGCAGTATTTT.

This clonotype was seen at least ten times. The rearrangement links TRBV4-1 to TRBJ2-7; D is possibly TRBD1 (6 bases). The V end lost 0 bases, the J end lost 5 bases, and 8 bases lay between the germline ends. Looked up from germline, CDR1 is MGHRA and CDR2 is YSYEKL. The CDR3 has 13 amino acids. The CDR3 loop reads CASSQDWTDEQYF. For the CDR3, the DNA is TGCGCCAGCAGCCAAGATTGGACAGACGAGCAGTACTTC.

J is TRBJ1-2 and V is TRBV6-5; 7 positions agree with TRBD1. Germline values: CDR1 MNHEY, CDR2 SVGAGI. This CDR3 has 17 residues. With V trimmed by 5 bases and J by 4 bases, 16 bases remained unmatched. The CDR3 reads CASSRYYTGEGSYGYTF. The CDR3 DNA sequence: TGTGCCAGCAGTCGCTATTACACAGGGGAGGGGAGCTATGGCTACACCTTC.

This clonotype came up a few times. The chain carries TRBV7-3 and TRBJ2-3; TRBD2 matches at 9 bases. Germline values: CDR1 SGHTA, CDR2 FQGTGA. J gave up 2 bases and V 4 bases, and 7 bases lay outside the gene matches. The CDR3 contains 16 residues. CDR3 residues: CASSSAAGGITDTQYF. The CDR3 nucleotides read TGTGCCAGCAGCTCCGCCGCGGGGGGGATCACAGATACGCAGTATTTT.